This T cell receptor (beta chain) was sequenced in a study of blood T cell repertoires in COVID-19. For the study at large: Both acute and convalescent COVID-19 samples were obtained from the United States, Italy and Spain. PBMCs, B-cell-depleted T cells, or T cells were the source of the cDNA or gDNA that made up the material.

Per the study methods: Estimated nucleated cell counts came from reference gene primer amplification. The method was immunoSEQ multiplex PCR; TCRdb's version includes in-frame clones alone and lacks a portion of them. V and J calls and clone size are those listed in that table; D and trimming were worked out from the DNA. The sample includes fewer than 130,000 clones, around 83% seen only once; the top ten take more than 2%. Trimming removed 4 bases from V and 1 base from J, with 13 bases in between. CDR3 size: 15 residues. From germline, CDR1 is MNHNY and CDR2 SVGAGI (reference sequence). The J gene is TRBJ1-1, the V gene TRBV6-6; no definite D call. The clonotype originates from a human donor in a cohort sampled during active COVID-19. The sample comprised peripheral blood. In DNA form, the CDR3 reads TGTGCCAGCAGTTTCCTCCGGGTTCCGAACACTGAAGCTTTCTTT. It encodes CASSFLRVPNTEAFF.